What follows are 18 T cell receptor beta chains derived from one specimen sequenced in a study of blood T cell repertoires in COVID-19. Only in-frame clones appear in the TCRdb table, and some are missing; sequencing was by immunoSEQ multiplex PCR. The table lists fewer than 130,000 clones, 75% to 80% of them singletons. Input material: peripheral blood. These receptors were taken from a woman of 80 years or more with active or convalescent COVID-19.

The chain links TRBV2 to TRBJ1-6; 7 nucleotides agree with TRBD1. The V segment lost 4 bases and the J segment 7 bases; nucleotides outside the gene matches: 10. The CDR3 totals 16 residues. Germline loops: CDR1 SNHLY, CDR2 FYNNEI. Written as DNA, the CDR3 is TGTGCCAGCAGTGGGCCCGGGGGACAGAAAAATTCACCCCTCCACTTT. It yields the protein CASSGPGGQKNSPLHF.

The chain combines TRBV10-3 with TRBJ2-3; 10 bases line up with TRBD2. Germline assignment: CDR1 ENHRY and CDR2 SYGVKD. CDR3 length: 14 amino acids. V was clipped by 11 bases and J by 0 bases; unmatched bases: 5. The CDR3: CASMTSGSTDTQYF. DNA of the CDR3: TGTGCCTCCATGACTAGCGGGAGCACAGATACGCAGTATTTT.

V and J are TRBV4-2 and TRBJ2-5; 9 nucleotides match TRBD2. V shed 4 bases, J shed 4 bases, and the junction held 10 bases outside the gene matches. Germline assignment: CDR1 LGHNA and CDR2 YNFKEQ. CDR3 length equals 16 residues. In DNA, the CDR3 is TGTGCCAGCAGCCGAGTAGTAGCGGGAGTCTCAGAGACCCAGTACTTC. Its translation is CASSRVVAGVSETQYF.

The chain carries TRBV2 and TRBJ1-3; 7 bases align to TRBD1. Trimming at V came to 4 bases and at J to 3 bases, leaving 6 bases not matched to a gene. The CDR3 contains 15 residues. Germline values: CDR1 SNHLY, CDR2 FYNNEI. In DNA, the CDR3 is TGTGCCAGCAGTGGAAAGGGGGCCGGTGGAAACACCATATATTTT. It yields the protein CASSGKGAGGNTIYF. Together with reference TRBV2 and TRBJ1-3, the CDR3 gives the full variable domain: EPEVTQTPSHQVTQMGQEVILRCVPISNHLYFYWYRQILGQKVEFLVSFYNNEISEKSEIFDDQFSVERPDGSNFTLKIRSTKLEDSAMYFCASSGKGAGGNTIYFGEGSWLTVV.

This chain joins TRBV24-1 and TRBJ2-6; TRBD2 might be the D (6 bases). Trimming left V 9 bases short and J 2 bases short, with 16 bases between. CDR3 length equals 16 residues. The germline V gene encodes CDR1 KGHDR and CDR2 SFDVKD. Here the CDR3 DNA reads TGTGCCACCGGCCACGGGGGACTCGCTGGGGCCAACGTCCTGACTTTC. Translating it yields CATGHGGLAGANVLTF.

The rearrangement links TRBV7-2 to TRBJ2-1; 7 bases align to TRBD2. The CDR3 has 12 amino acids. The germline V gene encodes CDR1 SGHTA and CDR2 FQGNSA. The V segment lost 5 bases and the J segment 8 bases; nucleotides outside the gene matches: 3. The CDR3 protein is CASSPSGYEQFF. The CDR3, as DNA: TGTGCCAGCAGCCCTAGCGGATATGAGCAGTTCTTC.

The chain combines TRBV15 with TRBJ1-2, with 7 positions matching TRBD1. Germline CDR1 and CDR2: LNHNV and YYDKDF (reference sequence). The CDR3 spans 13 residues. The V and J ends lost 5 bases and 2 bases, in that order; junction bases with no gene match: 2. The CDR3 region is CATSVQGNYGYTF. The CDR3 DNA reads TGTGCCACCAGCGTACAGGGGAACTATGGCTACACCTTC.

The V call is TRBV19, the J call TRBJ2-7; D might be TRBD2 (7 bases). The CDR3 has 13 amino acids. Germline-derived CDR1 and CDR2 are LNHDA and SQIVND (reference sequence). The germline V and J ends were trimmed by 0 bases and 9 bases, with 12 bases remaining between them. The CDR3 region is CASSIDRGAMQYF. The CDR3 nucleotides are TGTGCCAGTAGTATAGACCGGGGGGCTATGCAGTACTTC.

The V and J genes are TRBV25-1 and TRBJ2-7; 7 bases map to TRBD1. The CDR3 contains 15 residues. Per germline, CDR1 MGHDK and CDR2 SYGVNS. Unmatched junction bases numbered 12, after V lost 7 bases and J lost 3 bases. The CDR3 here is CASTKDRLNYYEQYF. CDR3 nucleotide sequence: TGTGCCAGCACCAAGGACAGGTTAAACTACTACGAGCAGTACTTC.

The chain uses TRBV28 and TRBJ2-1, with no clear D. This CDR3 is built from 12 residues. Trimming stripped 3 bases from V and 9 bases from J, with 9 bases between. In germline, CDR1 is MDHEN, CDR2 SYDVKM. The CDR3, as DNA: TGTGCCAGCAGTTTGCTGGGCAGTGAGCAGTTCTTC. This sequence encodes CASSLLGSEQFF.

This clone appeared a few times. The CDR3 protein is CASSGTFNTEAFF. The CDR3 coding sequence is TGTGCCAGCAGCGGGACATTTAACACTGAAGCTTTCTTT. The chain links TRBV3-1 (or the pseudogene TRBV3-2) to TRBJ1-1; a possible D gene is TRBD1 (6 bases). Per the germline V gene, CDR1 is LGHDT and CDR2 is YNNKEL (reference sequence). The CDR3 totals 13 residues. Trimming removed 5 bases from V and 2 bases from J, with 9 bases in between.

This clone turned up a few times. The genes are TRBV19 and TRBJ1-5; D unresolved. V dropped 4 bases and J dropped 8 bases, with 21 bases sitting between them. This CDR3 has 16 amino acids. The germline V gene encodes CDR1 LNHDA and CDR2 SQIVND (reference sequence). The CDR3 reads CASSTHPTNAFKPQHF. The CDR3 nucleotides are TGTGCCAGTAGTACCCACCCTACTAACGCTTTTAAGCCCCAGCATTTT.

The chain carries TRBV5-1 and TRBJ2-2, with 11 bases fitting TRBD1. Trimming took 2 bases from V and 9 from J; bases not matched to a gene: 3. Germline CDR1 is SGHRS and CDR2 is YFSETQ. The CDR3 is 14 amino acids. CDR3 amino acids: CASSLGQGAWELFF. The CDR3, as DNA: TGCGCCAGCAGCTTAGGACAGGGGGCTTGGGAGCTGTTTTTT.

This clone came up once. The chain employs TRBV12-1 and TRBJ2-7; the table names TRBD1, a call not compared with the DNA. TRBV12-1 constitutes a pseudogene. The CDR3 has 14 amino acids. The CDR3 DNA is TGTGCCAGCAGCCCAGGGGACGGCTCCTACGAGCAGTACTTC. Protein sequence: CASSPGDGSYEQYF.

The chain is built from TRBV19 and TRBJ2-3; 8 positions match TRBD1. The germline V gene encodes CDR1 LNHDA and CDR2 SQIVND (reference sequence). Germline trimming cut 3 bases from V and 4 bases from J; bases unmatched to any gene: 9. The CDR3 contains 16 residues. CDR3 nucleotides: TGTGCCAGTAGTATCAAAGGTTACAGGGGGGCAGATACGCAGTATTTT. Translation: CASSIKGYRGADTQYF.

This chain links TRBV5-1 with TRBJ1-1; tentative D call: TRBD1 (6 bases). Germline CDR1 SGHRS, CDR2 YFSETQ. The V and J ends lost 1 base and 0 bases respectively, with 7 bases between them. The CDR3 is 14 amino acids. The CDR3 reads CASSLYRVNTEAFF. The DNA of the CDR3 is TGCGCCAGCAGCTTGTACAGGGTGAACACTGAAGCTTTCTTT.

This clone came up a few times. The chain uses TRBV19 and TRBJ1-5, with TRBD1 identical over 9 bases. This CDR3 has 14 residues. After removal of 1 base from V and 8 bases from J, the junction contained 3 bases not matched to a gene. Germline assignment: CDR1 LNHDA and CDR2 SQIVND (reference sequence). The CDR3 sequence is CASSIGQGGKPQHF. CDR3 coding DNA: TGTGCCAGTAGTATAGGACAGGGGGGGAAGCCCCAGCATTTT.

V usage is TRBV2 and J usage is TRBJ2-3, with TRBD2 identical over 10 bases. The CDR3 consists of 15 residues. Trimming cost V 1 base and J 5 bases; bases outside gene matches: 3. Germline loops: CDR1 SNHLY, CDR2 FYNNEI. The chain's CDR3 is CASSEVVAGGDTQYF. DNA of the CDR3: TGTGCCAGCAGTGAAGTGGTAGCGGGGGGAGATACGCAGTATTTT.